This TCR beta chain stems from a study of blood T cell dynamics during melanoma immunotherapy. Study-level information: First-line therapy was either pembrolizumab or nivolumab with ipilimumab for metastatic melanoma.

Time point meaning: week 3, after first cycle of checkpoint inhibitor. Apart from a couple of fast progressors, RECIST 1.1 response was judged 12 weeks post-infusion. Prior systemic cancer therapy, immunosuppressant use and other active malignancies excluded patients. A fixed DNA input of 350 ng was used per bulk PBMC sample. Produced via immunoSEQ multiplex PCR; TCRdb's table is partial and in-frame only. The sample includes a few thousand clones, 88% of them seen just once. V dropped 0 bases and J dropped 0 bases, with 14 bases sitting between them. This CDR3 has 17 residues. The germline V gene encodes CDR1 SGDLS and CDR2 YYNGEE.

This chain links TRBV9 with TRBJ2-3; tentatively, D is TRBD2 (6 bases). The sample consisted of blood, taken from a patient treated with checkpoint blockade. The receptor was isolated from a human donor with melanoma. The CDR3 loop reads CASSVGYGGDSTDTQYF. In DNA form, the CDR3 reads TGTGCCAGCAGCGTAGGTTATGGCGGGGATAGCACAGATACGCAGTATTTT.